Following are 18 T cell receptor beta chains from one sample sequenced in a study of PD-L1 blockade in urothelial cancer. Time point in this sample: peripheral blood 6 weeks after treatment start. This table comes from immunoSEQ multiplex PCR, and its TCRdb copy is limited to in-frame clones, with some not included. There are around 93,000 clones in the sample; less than 90% occur only once, and approximately 8.4% lies in the top ten. The sample in question was PBMCs, obtained around atezolizumab (anti-PD-L1) treatment. These receptors came from a man between 65 and 85 years old with urothelial cancer.

As for this clone: Germline and junction disagree at one end, which may indicate a read error. This chain's CDR3 is CASRQGGLAGGPNGEQFF. CDR3 DNA: TGTGCCAGCAGACAAGGGGGACTAGCGGGAGGGCCGAACGGTGAGCAGTTCTTC. The V and J genes are TRBV14 and TRBJ2-1; the match to TRBD2 covers 16 bases. The CDR3 is made up of 18 amino acids. CDR1 is SGHDN and CDR2 is FVKESK in the germline V gene. The entire variable domain, with the rest obtained from reference TRBV14 and TRBJ2-1, is as follows: EAGVTQFPSHSVIEKGQTVTLRCDPISGHDNLYWYRRVMGKEIKFLLHFVKESKQDESGMPNNRFLAERTGGTYSTLKVQPAELEDSGVYFCASRQGGLAGGPNGEQFFGPGTRLTVL.

This clone was recorded once. This chain connects TRBV9 to TRBJ1-3; tentatively, D is TRBD1 (5 bases). Germline V lookup: CDR1 SGDLS, CDR2 YYNGEE. This CDR3 is 16 amino acids long. The V gene lost 0 bases and the J gene lost 2 bases, with 12 bases spanning the gap. CDR3 sequence reads: CASSVAARVTGNTIYF. CDR3 in DNA: TGTGCCAGCAGCGTAGCGGCCAGGGTCACTGGAAACACCATATATTTT.

The chain uses TRBV2 and TRBJ1-5; D unresolved. The length of the CDR3 is 14 residues. The V gene lost 1 base and the J gene lost 1 base, with 5 bases spanning the gap. Germline V gene sequence: CDR1 SNHLY, CDR2 FYNNEI. The CDR3 nucleotides are TGTGCCAGCAGTGAAGGCTACAGCAATCAGCCCCAGCATTTT. Amino acid sequence: CASSEGYSNQPQHF.

A few counts support this clone. The CDR3 sequence is CASSDVQPQHF. CDR3 sequence (DNA): TGTGCCAGCAGTGACGTTCAGCCCCAGCATTTT. The V gene is TRBV6-1, the J gene TRBJ1-5; D uncertain. The CDR3 runs to 11 residues. The V end was cut by 3 bases, the J end by 6 bases, with 3 bases between. Germline values: CDR1 MNHNS, CDR2 SASEGT.

This chain connects TRBV7-2 to TRBJ2-5, with D tentatively TRBD1 (6 bases). This CDR3 has 14 residues. The V end lost 5 bases, the J end lost 3 bases, and 13 bases lay between the germline ends. Germline V gives CDR1 SGHTA, CDR2 FQGNSA. For the CDR3, the DNA is TGTGCCAGCAGCAAGATTCAGGGGAAAGAGACCCAGTACTTC. Protein product: CASSKIQGKETQYF.

This clone came up a few times. The chain couples TRBV4-1 to TRBJ2-1; TRBD2 might be the D (5 bases). Germline V lookup: CDR1 MGHRA, CDR2 YSYEKL. The CDR3 covers 15 residues. The ends were cut back, 4 bases at V and 2 bases at J, with 12 bases in the middle. CDR3 amino acids: CASSRGLAAYNEQFF. The CDR3 bases are TGCGCCAGCAGCCGTGGACTGGCGGCCTACAATGAGCAGTTCTTC.

Comment on this clone: The junction and the germline gene differ at one end; a read error may be behind it. CDR3 DNA sequence: TGCAGCGTTGACATACTAGCGGATAGCACAGATATGCAGTATTTT. It is translated as CSVDILADSTDMQYF. The chain couples TRBV29-1 to TRBJ2-3, with 8 bases aligning to TRBD2. Germline V gives CDR1 SQVTM, CDR2 ANQGSEA. CDR3 length: 15 amino acids.

This chain connects TRBV6-6 to TRBJ1-1; 10 nucleotides agree with TRBD1. The V segment lost 2 bases and the J segment 5 bases; nucleotides outside the gene matches: 5. The germline V gene has CDR1 MNHNY and CDR2 SVGAGI (reference sequence). The CDR3 loop spans 15 amino acids. The CDR3 loop is CASSYPGQGPTEAFF. CDR3 nucleotides: TGTGCCAGCAGTTACCCGGGACAGGGGCCTACTGAAGCTTTCTTT.

The chain carries TRBV2 and TRBJ2-2; D is possibly TRBD2 (6 bases). This CDR3 has 14 residues. V lost 7 bases and J 6 bases, leaving 15 bases between the germline ends. Germline CDR1 SNHLY, CDR2 FYNNEI. The CDR3 protein is CASKRLVTAGELFF. The CDR3 coding sequence is TGTGCCAGCAAGCGACTAGTGACGGCCGGGGAGCTGTTTTTT.

The chain has TRBV5-4 and TRBJ1-2, with D perhaps matching TRBD1 (6 bases). The CDR3 totals 14 residues. Trimming pared 4 bases from V and 3 bases from J, leaving 13 bases between. Germline V gives CDR1 SGHNT, CDR2 YYREEE (reference sequence). CDR3 DNA: TGTGCCAGCAGCCCACAGGGATACGACTATGGCTACACCTTC. Its protein product is CASSPQGYDYGYTF.

The chain recombines TRBV7-3 with TRBJ1-1; tentative D call: TRBD1 (5 bases). This CDR3 contains 15 residues. In germline, CDR1 is SGHTA, CDR2 FQGTGA. Trimming took off 5 bases at V and 1 base at J, with 14 bases between the two ends. The CDR3 sequence is CASSQMDIQNTEAFF. The CDR3, as DNA: TGTGCCAGCAGCCAAATGGACATCCAGAACACTGAAGCTTTCTTT. The complete variable domain, with remaining parts taken from reference TRBV7-3 and TRBJ1-1, reads GAGVSQTPSNKVTEKGKYVELRCDPISGHTALYWYRQSLGQGPEFLIYFQGTGAADDSGLPNDRFFAVRPEGSVSTLKIQRTERGDSAVYLCASSQMDIQNTEAFFGQGTRLTVV.

This clone turned up a few times. The chain carries TRBV11-2 and TRBJ2-3; the match to TRBD1 covers 11 bases. J gave up 7 bases and V 5 bases, and 8 bases lay outside the gene matches. The CDR3 consists of 15 residues. Germline V gene lookup returns CDR1 SGHAT and CDR2 FQNNGV. This CDR3 is CASSPGTGGANTQYF. In DNA, the CDR3 is TGTGCCAGCAGCCCGGGGACAGGGGGTGCAAATACGCAGTATTTT.

CDR3: CASSLSTRPETQYF. The DNA for the CDR3 is TGTGCCAGCAGCTTATCCACCAGGCCAGAGACCCAGTACTTC. The rearrangement uses TRBV7-8 and TRBJ2-5; D is ambiguous. The CDR3 covers 14 residues. CDR1 is SGHVS and CDR2 is FQNEAQ in the germline V gene. V gave up 2 bases and J gave up 4 bases, with 11 bases separating them.

The J gene is TRBJ2-1, the V gene TRBV4-3; D is possibly TRBD1 (6 bases). Trimming cost V 3 bases and J 6 bases, with 9 bases left between them. Looked up from germline, CDR1 is LGHNA and CDR2 is YSLEER. The CDR3 runs 13 residues. CDR3 protein: CASSHQGSNEQFF. The CDR3 bases are TGCGCCAGCAGCCACCAGGGGAGCAATGAGCAGTTCTTC.

The chain carries TRBV19 and TRBJ1-3; D is ambiguous. CDR3 length: 15 amino acids. Germline V gene lookup returns CDR1 LNHDA and CDR2 SQIVND (reference sequence). With 0 bases removed from V and 3 bases from J, the gap between germline ends came to 9 bases. The CDR3 is CASSIDKRNGNTIYF. The CDR3 coding sequence is TGTGCCAGTAGTATAGATAAGCGGAATGGAAACACCATATATTTT.

The chain combines TRBV2 with TRBJ1-5; D is undetermined. In germline, CDR1 is SNHLY, CDR2 FYNNEI. The CDR3 runs to 14 residues. Trimming removed 5 bases at V and 0 bases at J, with 8 bases between. The CDR3: CASSSQYSNQPQHF. For the CDR3, the DNA is TGTGCCAGCAGTTCCCAGTATAGCAATCAGCCCCAGCATTTT.

The chain carries TRBV5-1 and TRBJ2-7; TRBD2 might be the D (6 bases). Germline-derived CDR1 and CDR2 are SGHRS and YFSETQ. Trimming removed 1 base at V and 5 bases at J, with 16 bases between. The CDR3 sequence is 15 residues long. Here the CDR3 reads CASSLSLSRRDEQYF. The CDR3 DNA reads TGCGCCAGCAGCTTGAGTCTCTCCCGGAGGGACGAGCAGTACTTC. The full variable domain, its missing parts supplied by reference TRBV5-1 and TRBJ2-7, is KAGVTQTPRYLIKTRGQQVTLSCSPISGHRSVSWYQQTPGQGLQFLFEYFSETQRNKGNFPGRFSGRQFSNSRSEMNVSTLELGDSALYLCASSLSLSRRDEQYFGPGTRLTVT.

Written as DNA, the CDR3 is TGTGCCACCAGCGAAAGCTCGGGGCCAGGGGTAAATGGCTACACCTTC. Protein product: CATSESSGPGVNGYTF. The chain has TRBV15 and TRBJ1-2; D is perhaps TRBD1 (6 bases). The V end lost 5 bases, the J end lost 6 bases, and 22 bases lay between the germline ends. Germline-derived CDR1 and CDR2 are LNHNV and YYDKDF (reference sequence). The CDR3 is 16 amino acids. The complete variable domain, with remaining parts taken from reference TRBV15 and TRBJ1-2, reads DAMVIQNPRYQVTQFGKPVTLSCSQTLNHNVMYWYQQKSSQAPKLLFHYYDKDFNNEADTPDNFQSRRPNTSFCFLDIRSPGLGDTAMYLCATSESSGPGVNGYTFGSGTRLTVV.